This T cell receptor beta chain was sequenced in a study of blood T cell repertoires in COVID-19. In the study overall: Spain, Italy and the United States supplied samples that represented acute and convalescent COVID-19. Sample material is recorded as cDNA or gDNA derived from T cells, B-cell-depleted T cells, or PBMCs.

Per the study methods: Estimation of nucleated cell counts relied on the amplification of reference gene primers. Profiling relied on immunoSEQ multiplex PCR, and the TCRdb table lists in-frame clones only, not all of them. The DNA gave D and trimming, while V, J and clone size come from that table. This sample has about 130,000 clones, with around nine tenths found just once. The CDR3 runs to 13 residues. The ends were cut back, 0 bases at V and 5 bases at J, with 8 bases in the middle. CDR1 is SGDLS, CDR2 YYNGEE, per germline. This receptor was obtained from a man in his fifties or sixties with active COVID-19. Sequenced: peripheral blood. J is TRBJ1-1 and V is TRBV9; possibly TRBD1 for D (6 bases). CDR3 sequence (DNA): TGTGCCAGCAGCGTAGAGGGGGGGACTGAAGCTTTCTTT. This gives the protein CASSVEGGTEAFF.